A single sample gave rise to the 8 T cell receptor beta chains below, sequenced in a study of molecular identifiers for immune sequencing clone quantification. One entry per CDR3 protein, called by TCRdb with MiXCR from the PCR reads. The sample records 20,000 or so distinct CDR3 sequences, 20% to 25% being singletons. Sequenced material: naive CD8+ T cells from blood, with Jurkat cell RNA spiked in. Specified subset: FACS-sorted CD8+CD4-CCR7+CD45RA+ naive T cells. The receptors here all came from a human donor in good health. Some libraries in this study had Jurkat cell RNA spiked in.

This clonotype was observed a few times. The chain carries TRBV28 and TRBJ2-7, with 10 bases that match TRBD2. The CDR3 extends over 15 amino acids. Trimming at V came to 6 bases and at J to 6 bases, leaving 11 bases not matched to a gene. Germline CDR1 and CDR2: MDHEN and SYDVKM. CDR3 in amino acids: CASSRGLAGVREQYF. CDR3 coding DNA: TGTGCCAGCAGCCGAGGGCTAGCGGGAGTTCGCGAGCAGTACTTC.

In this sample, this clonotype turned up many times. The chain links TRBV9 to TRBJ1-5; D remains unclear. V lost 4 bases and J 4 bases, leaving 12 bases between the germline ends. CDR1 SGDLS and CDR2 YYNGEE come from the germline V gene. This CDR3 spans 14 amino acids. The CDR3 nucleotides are TGTGCCAGCAGCCCCGGGCCCCTAAATCAGCCCCAGCATTTT. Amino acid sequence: CASSPGPLNQPQHF.

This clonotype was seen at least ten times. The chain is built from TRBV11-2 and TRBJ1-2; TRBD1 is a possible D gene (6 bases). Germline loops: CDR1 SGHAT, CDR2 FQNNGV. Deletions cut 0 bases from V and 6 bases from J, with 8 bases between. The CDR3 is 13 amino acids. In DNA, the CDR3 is TGTGCCAGCAGCTTAGAAGGACAGAATGGCTACACCTTC. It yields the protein CASSLEGQNGYTF.

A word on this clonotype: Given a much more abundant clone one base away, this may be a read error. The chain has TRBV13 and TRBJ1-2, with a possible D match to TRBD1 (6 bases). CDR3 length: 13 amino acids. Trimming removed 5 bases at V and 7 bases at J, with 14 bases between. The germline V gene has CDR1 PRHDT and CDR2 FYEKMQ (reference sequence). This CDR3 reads CASSPGVGCGYTF. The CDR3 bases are TGTGCCAGCAGCCCAGGGGTGGGCTGTGGCTACACCTTC.

CDR3 sequence (DNA): TGTGCCAGCAGCTTCTGGACTAGCAAGCTTGGTGAGCAGTTCTTC. Its translation is CASSFWTSKLGEQFF. The chain is built from TRBV7-6 and TRBJ2-1; TRBD2 aligns across 8 bases. V lost 3 bases, J lost 9 bases, and 10 bases stayed unmatched. The CDR3 sequence is 15 residues long. Germline V gene lookup returns CDR1 SGHVS and CDR2 FNYEAQ. The variable domain in full, with the rest retrieved from reference TRBV7-6 and TRBJ2-1, is GAGVSQSPRYKVTKRGQDVALRCDPISGHVSLYWYRQALGQGPEFLTYFNYEAQQDKSGLPNDRFSAERPEGSISTLTIQRTEQRDSAMYRCASSFWTSKLGEQFFGPGTRLTVL.

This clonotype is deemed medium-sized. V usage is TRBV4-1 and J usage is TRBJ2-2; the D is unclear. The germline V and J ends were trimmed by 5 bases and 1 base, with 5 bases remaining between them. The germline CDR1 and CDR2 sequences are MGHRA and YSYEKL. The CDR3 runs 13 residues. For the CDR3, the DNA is TGCGCCAGCAGCGGGGTGAACACCGGGGAGCTGTTTTTT. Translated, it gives CASSGVNTGELFF.

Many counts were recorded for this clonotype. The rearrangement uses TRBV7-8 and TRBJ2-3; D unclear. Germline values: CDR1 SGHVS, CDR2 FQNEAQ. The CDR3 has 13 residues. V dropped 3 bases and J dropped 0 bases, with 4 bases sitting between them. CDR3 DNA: TGTGCCAGCAGCTTCTTAAGCACAGATACGCAGTATTTT. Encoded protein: CASSFLSTDTQYF. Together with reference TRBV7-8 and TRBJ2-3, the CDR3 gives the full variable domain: GAGVSQSPRYKVAKRGQDVALRCDPISGHVSLFWYQQALGQGPEFLTYFQNEAQLDKSGLPSDRFFAERPEGSVSTLKIQRTQQEDSAVYLCASSFLSTDTQYFGPGTRLTVL.

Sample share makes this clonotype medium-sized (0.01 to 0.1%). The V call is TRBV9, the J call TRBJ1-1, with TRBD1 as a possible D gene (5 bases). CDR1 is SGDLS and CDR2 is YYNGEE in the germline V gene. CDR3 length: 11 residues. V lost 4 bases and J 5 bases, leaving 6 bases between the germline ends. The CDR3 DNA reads TGTGCCAGCAGCCGGGGGACTGAAGCTTTCTTT. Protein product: CASSRGTEAFF.